The clone carrying this TCR beta chain was seen only a few times. The antigen remains unidentified. Germline V gene sequence: CDR1 SGHVS, CDR2 FQNEAQ. The CDR3 totals 18 residues. Losses at the gene ends were 2 bases for V and 5 bases for J; bases not matched to a gene: 15. The data originate from a study of T cell repertoires in cytomegalovirus infection. Looking at the study overall: Public TCR beta signatures marked donors with CMV infection and the matching HLA. General study findings and limits: Ex vivo, HLA-C-restricted CMV-specific TCR beta clonotypes prevailed over the rest of the response. Pooled public TCR beta family frequency picked out CMV carriers with the relevant HLA.

TCRdb re-analysed the reads in MiXCR, keeping a single row per CDR3 protein. The sample has 160,000 or so distinct CDR3 sequences, about 20% seen once. The chain joins TRBV7-8 to TRBJ2-5; 9 nucleotides match TRBD2. This specimen was CD8+ T cells from cultured PBMCs, taken from culture after CMV antigen stimulation. This TCR was sampled from a human donor in good health (CMV status not recorded). Some clones in this sample may be carry-over from other donors' samples. CDR3 coding DNA: TGTGCCAGCAGCTTATGGGGTACAGCGGGGGGTCTTGGGGAGACCCAGTACTTC. Translation gives CASSLWGTAGGLGETQYF. Based on the CDR3 plus reference TRBV7-8 and TRBJ2-5, the full variable domain is GAGVSQSPRYKVAKRGQDVALRCDPISGHVSLFWYQQALGQGPEFLTYFQNEAQLDKSGLPSDRFFAERPEGSVSTLKIQRTQQEDSAVYLCASSLWGTAGGLGETQYFGPGTRLLVL.